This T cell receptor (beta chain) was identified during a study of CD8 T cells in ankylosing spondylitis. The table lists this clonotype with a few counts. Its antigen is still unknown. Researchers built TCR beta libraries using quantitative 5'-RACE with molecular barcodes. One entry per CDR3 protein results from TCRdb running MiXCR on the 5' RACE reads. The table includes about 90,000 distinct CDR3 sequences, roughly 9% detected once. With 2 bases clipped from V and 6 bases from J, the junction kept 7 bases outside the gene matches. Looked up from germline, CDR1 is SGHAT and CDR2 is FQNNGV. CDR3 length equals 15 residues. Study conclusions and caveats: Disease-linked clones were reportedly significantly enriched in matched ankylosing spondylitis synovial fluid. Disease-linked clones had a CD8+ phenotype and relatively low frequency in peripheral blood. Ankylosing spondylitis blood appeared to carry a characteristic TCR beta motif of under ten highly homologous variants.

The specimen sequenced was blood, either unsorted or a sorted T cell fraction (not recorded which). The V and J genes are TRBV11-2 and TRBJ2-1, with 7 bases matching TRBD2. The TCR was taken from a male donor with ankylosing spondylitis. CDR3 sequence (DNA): TGTGCCAGCAGCTTACTAGCGGAGGGGACCAATGAGCAGTTCTTC. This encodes CASSLLAEGTNEQFF.